Listed below are T cell receptor beta chains from one sample, sequenced in a study of cytomegalovirus exposure and HLA in healthy donors. Sequencing used immunoSEQ multiplex PCR; TCRdb keeps in-frame clones, though not all of them. This sample yields 75,000 to 100,000 clones, of which around 77% are seen a single time; 3% to 3.5% belongs to the top ten. What was sequenced was PBMCs. The receptors come from a middle-aged man in good health and CMV-seronegative. The CDR3 runs from the conserved cysteine through the conserved F or W. The D gene is left open where the match is weak. Clone size is shown for a subset of rows, as once, few, many or a class of expanded clone.

cdr3_aa v_call d_call clone_size
CASSFRTGVGTGELFF TRBV28 TRBD1 few
CASSPKPTGLGQETQYF TRBV5-1 - few
CASSLGLRDRNTEAFF TRBV13 TRBD1 -
CASRKQARNSPLHF TRBV5-4 - -
CASSFERAVETQYF TRBV5-6 - -
CASSQRTSGYEQYF TRBV7-8 TRBD2 -
CASSLVGGTYNEQFF TRBV11-2 - -
CASSPQDSYEQYF TRBV28 - -
CASSLLGQGASEAFF TRBV5-1 TRBD1 once
CASRGQGTYGYTF TRBV2 TRBD1 -
CASSLRGSQSNQPQHF TRBV5-6 - few
CASETGGRNEQFF TRBV5-1 TRBD1 once
CASSWPLAGGQDTQYF TRBV5-1 TRBD2 -
CASSERGGTGYNSPLHF TRBV6-1 - -
CASRRSGTGLANYGYTF TRBV28 TRBD1 -
CASSLGTGYYEQYF TRBV5-1 TRBD1 -
CATASDRGREQYF TRBV15 TRBD1 once